The 3 T cell receptor beta chains given below trace back to one sample, sequenced in a study of blood T cell repertoires in COVID-19. The protocol was immunoSEQ multiplex PCR, while the TCRdb copy is restricted to in-frame clones and leaves out a portion. The repertoire has around 370,000 clones, 80% to 90% of them found once; the top ten carry about 6%. Sequenced input: peripheral blood. The receptors here all came from a woman in her 50s with COVID-19, enrolled during active disease.

The chain couples TRBV29-1 to TRBJ2-3; 8 bases are a match to TRBD2. Germline V CDR1 and CDR2: SQVTM, ANQGSEA. Unmatched junction bases numbered 5, after V lost 4 bases and J lost 2 bases. CDR3 size: 14 residues. CDR3 coding DNA: TGCAGCGTTGCGCGGACTAGCCCCACAGATACGCAGTATTTT. Its protein is CSVARTSPTDTQYF.

V usage is TRBV6-2 or TRBV6-3 and J usage is TRBJ2-3; 12 bases line up with TRBD2. The germline gives CDR1 MNHEY, CDR2 SVGEGT. This CDR3 is 20 amino acids long. Germline trimming cut 7 bases from V and 4 bases from J; bases unmatched to any gene: 21. The CDR3 DNA reads as TGTGCCAGCACCCCGATCACCATCCGACTAGCGGGAGTAGGGGCAGATACGCAGTATTTT. Translated: CASTPITIRLAGVGADTQYF.

This clone showed up just a few times. The chain employs TRBV5-1 and TRBJ1-2; unclear D gene. Deletions cut 0 bases from V and 2 bases from J, with 8 bases between. Per germline, CDR1 SGHRS and CDR2 YFSETQ. The length of the CDR3 is 14 residues. The CDR3 sequence is CASSLERANYGYTF. Written as DNA, the CDR3 is TGCGCCAGCAGCTTGGAGCGGGCGAACTATGGCTACACCTTC.